This T cell receptor (beta chain) was identified in a study of blood T cell repertoires in COVID-19. Overall study context: Sites in the United States, Italy and Spain provided acute and convalescent COVID-19 samples. Sample material is recorded as cDNA or gDNA derived from T cells, B-cell-depleted T cells, or PBMCs.

In the original workflow: Nucleated cell number was recorded as an estimate derived from reference gene primer amplification. Data came from immunoSEQ multiplex PCR; TCRdb stores just in-frame clones and leaves some out. V and J calls and clone size come straight from that table; D and trimming were deduced from the DNA. The table lists tens of thousands of clones, approximately 85% of them singletons, with roughly 3.2% in the top ten. Unmatched junction bases numbered 7, after V lost 4 bases and J lost 5 bases. The CDR3 spans 15 residues. Germline V gene sequence: CDR1 SGHRS, CDR2 YFSETQ. Sequenced sample: peripheral blood. This TCR came from a man aged 50-59 years with active COVID-19. The genes are TRBV5-1 and TRBJ1-4, with 8 bases identical to TRBD1. The CDR3, as DNA: TGCGCCAGCAGCGTGACAGGGGAGAGGAATGAAAAACTGTTTTTT. It encodes CASSVTGERNEKLFF.